The TCR beta chain described here comes from a study of T cell changes during pregnancy in multiple sclerosis. This clone was detected only once. Data came from immunoSEQ multiplex PCR; TCRdb stores just in-frame clones and leaves some out. The table includes about 83,000 clones, 90% to 95% detected once. Trimming at V came to 4 bases and at J to 2 bases, leaving 7 bases not matched to a gene. Germline CDR1 is SEHNR and CDR2 is FQNEAQ (reference sequence). CDR3 length: 16 residues. The starting material was peripheral blood, obtained in the second trimester of pregnancy. The rearrangement links TRBV7-9 to TRBJ2-3, with 9 bases identical to TRBD2. The receptor comes from a female donor with multiple sclerosis, enrolled in a pregnancy study. The CDR3 nucleotides are TGTGCCAGCAGCTCGACCCGACTAGCGGACACAGATACGCAGTATTTT. The encoded protein is CASSSTRLADTDTQYF.